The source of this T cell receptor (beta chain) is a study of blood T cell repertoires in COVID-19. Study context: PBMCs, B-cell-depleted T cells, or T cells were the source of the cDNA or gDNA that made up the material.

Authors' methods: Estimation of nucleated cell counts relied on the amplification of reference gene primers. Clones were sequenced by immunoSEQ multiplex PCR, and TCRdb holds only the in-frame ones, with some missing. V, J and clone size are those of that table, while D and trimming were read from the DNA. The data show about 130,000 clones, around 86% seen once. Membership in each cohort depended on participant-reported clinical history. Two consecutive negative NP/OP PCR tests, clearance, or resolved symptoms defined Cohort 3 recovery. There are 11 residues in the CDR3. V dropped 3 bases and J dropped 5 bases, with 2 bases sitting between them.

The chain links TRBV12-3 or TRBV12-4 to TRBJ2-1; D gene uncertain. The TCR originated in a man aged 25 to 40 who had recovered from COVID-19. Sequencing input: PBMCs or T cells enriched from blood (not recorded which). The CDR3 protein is CASSFNNEQFF. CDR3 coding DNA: TGTGCCAGCAGTTTCAACAATGAGCAGTTCTTC.